These 10 T cell receptor beta chains came from one sample sequenced in a study of cytomegalovirus exposure and HLA in healthy donors. PCR used 60 Vbeta primers and 13 Jbeta primers. The table came from immunoSEQ multiplex PCR; TCRdb's copy has only in-frame clones and leaves some out. The sample consists of fewer than 200,000 clones, approximately 80% of them appearing once. Sequencing was carried out using PBMCs. The receptor set was obtained from a male donor in good health and CMV-seropositive.

This clone was counted between two and nine times. The chain employs TRBV7-3 and TRBJ1-2, with TRBD1 as a possible D gene (5 bases). CDR3 length: 11 amino acids. V was shortened by 9 bases and J by 4 bases, with 9 bases between the two germline ends. Germline V CDR1 and CDR2: SGHTA, FQGTGA. The CDR3 is CARGEAYGYTF. DNA of the CDR3: TGTGCCAGGGGGGAGGCCTATGGCTACACCTTC.

The chain recombines TRBV6-5 with TRBJ2-5; 11 nucleotides agree with TRBD2. The junction had 2 bases not matched to a gene; V was cut back by 5 bases and J by 0 bases. Germline values: CDR1 MNHEY, CDR2 SVGAGI. This CDR3 contains 15 residues. The DNA for the CDR3 is TGTGCCAGCAGTCCTAGCGGGGGGTACCAAGAGACCCAGTACTTC. Translated: CASSPSGGYQETQYF.

The rearrangement uses TRBV7-8 and TRBJ1-5, with 7 nucleotides matching TRBD1. The V and J ends lost 2 bases and 6 bases, in that order; junction bases with no gene match: 4. The CDR3 sequence is 14 residues long. The germline V gene encodes CDR1 SGHVS and CDR2 FQNEAQ. The CDR3 sequence: CASSLTGVSQPQHF. The DNA of the CDR3 is TGTGCCAGCAGCTTAACAGGGGTCAGTCAGCCCCAGCATTTT.

There are a few counts of this clone. The rearrangement joins TRBV5-1 to TRBJ2-7; possibly TRBD2 for D (6 bases). The germline gives CDR1 SGHRS, CDR2 YFSETQ. V lost 0 bases, J lost 3 bases, and 13 bases lay in between. The CDR3 loop spans 15 amino acids. The CDR3 sequence is CASSLGHRDFYEQYF. The CDR3 nucleotides read TGCGCCAGCAGCTTGGGACACCGGGACTTCTACGAGCAGTACTTC.

This chain uses TRBV11-2 with TRBJ1-2; possibly TRBD1 for D (6 bases). CDR3 length: 14 residues. Trimming shortened V by 6 bases and J by 2 bases, and 13 bases separated the two germline ends. In germline, CDR1 is SGHAT, CDR2 FQNNGV. Here the CDR3 DNA reads TGTGCCAGCAGATCCAACGACAGGAACTATGGCTACACCTTC. This codes for CASRSNDRNYGYTF.

The gene calls are TRBV2 and TRBJ2-7; 12 bases line up with TRBD2. This CDR3 contains 16 residues. Losses at the gene ends were 6 bases for V and 5 bases for J; bases not matched to a gene: 11. CDR1 is SNHLY and CDR2 is FYNNEI in the germline V gene. DNA for the CDR3: TGTGCCAGCAGGGGCCTAGCGGGGGGGCCAGAAGACGAGCAGTACTTC. Protein product: CASRGLAGGPEDEQYF.

V is TRBV6-1 and J is TRBJ1-6; possible D gene TRBD1, 5 bases. The CDR3 loop spans 16 amino acids. Looked up from germline, CDR1 is MNHNS and CDR2 is SASEGT. The V end was cut by 4 bases, the J end by 7 bases, with 17 bases between. The CDR3 bases are TGTGCCAGCAGTGGGCGGGACGGCACAACGAATTCACCCCTCCACTTT. Amino acids: CASSGRDGTTNSPLHF.

The CDR3 reads CASSGRGSGGRNTGELFF. The CDR3 DNA follows: TGTGCCAGCAGCGGGAGGGGTAGCGGGGGCCGAAACACCGGGGAGCTGTTTTTT. This chain links TRBV9 with TRBJ2-2; 9 bases agree with TRBD2. The V segment lost 3 bases and the J segment 2 bases; nucleotides outside the gene matches: 11. The germline V gene encodes CDR1 SGDLS and CDR2 YYNGEE. CDR3 length: 18 amino acids. The full variable domain, in which reference TRBV9 and TRBJ2-2 provide the parts outside the CDR3, is DSGVTQTPKHLITATGQRVTLRCSPRSGDLSVYWYQQSLDQGLQFLIQYYNGEERAKGNILERFSAQQFPDLHSELNLSSLELGDSALYFCASSGRGSGGRNTGELFFGEGSRLTVL.

The chain uses TRBV6-1 and TRBJ2-5, with D unclear. V was cut by 3 bases and J by 5 bases, with 7 bases left in between. This CDR3 is built from 12 residues. Looked up from germline, CDR1 is MNHNS and CDR2 is SASEGT. CDR3: CASSDKRETQYF. The CDR3 DNA reads as TGTGCCAGCAGTGACAAGAGGGAGACCCAGTACTTC.

The chain couples TRBV7-2 to TRBJ2-7, with D tentatively TRBD2 (5 bases). The CDR3 covers 15 residues. Between the trimmed V and J ends, which lost 1 base and 4 bases, there was a span of 14 bases. Germline V gene data show CDR1 as SGHTA and CDR2 as FQGNSA. In nucleotides, the CDR3 is TGTGCCAGCAGCTTAGGCCAGAGCGGTGCTTACGAGCAGTACTTC. It encodes CASSLGQSGAYEQYF.